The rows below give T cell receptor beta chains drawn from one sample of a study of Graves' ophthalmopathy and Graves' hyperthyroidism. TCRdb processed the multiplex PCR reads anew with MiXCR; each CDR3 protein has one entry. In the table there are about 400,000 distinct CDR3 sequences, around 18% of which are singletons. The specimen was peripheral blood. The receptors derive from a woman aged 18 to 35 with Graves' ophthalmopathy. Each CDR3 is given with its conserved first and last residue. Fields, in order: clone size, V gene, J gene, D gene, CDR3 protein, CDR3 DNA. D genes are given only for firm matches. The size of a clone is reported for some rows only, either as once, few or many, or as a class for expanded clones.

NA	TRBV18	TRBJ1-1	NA	CASSPLGTLNTEAFF	TGTGCCAGCTCCCCCCTTGGGACACTGAACACTGAAGCTTTCTTT
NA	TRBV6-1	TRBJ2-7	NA	CLCGDSAFLYEQYF	TGCCTGTGCGGGGACAGTGCCTTTCTCTACGAGCAGTACTTC
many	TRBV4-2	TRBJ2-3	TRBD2	CASSGGLATDTQYF	TGTGCCAGCAGTGGGGGACTAGCGACAGATACGCAGTATTTT
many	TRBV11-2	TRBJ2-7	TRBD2	CASSLETGLYEQYF	TGTGCCAGCAGCTTAGAGACGGGACTATACGAGCAGTACTTC
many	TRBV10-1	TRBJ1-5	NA	CASSGGDAQPQHF	TGCGCCAGCAGTGGGGGAGACGCTCAGCCCCAGCATTTT
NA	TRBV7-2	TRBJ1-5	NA	CASSLDGSDQPQHF	TGTGCCAGCAGCTTAGACGGGAGTGATCAGCCCCAGCATTTT
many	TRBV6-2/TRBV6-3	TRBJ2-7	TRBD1	CASSYFGQGLWEQYF	TGTGCCAGCAGTTACTTCGGACAGGGGCTTTGGGAGCAGTACTTC
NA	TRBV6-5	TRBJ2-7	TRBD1	CASSYSDREYEQYF	TGTGCCAGCAGTTACTCAGACAGGGAGTACGAGCAGTACTTC
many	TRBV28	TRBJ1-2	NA	CASSSPGREYYGYTF	TGTGCCAGCAGTTCCCCGGGGCGGGAATACTATGGCTACACCTTC
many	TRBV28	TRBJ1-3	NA	CASSLYTGNTIYF	TGTGCCAGCAGTCTATACACAGGAAACACCATATATTTT
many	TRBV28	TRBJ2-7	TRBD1	CASSVRTGKSYF	TGTGCCAGCAGTGTAAGGACAGGGAAGTCTTACTTC
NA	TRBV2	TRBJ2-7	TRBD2	CASSPAQRGGAYEQYF	TGTGCCAGCAGTCCTGCCCAGCGGGGGGGAGCCTACGAGCAGTACTTC
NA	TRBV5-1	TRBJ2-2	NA	CASSLMRSNTGELFF	TGCGCCAGCAGCTTGATGCGGTCGAACACCGGGGAGCTGTTTTTT
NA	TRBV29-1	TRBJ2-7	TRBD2	CSVRGGEQYF	TGCAGCGTTCGGGGGGGCGAGCAGTACTTC
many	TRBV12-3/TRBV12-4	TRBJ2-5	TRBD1	CASSGLGQGKETQYF	TGTGCCAGCAGTGGGTTGGGACAGGGGAAGGAGACCCAGTACTTC
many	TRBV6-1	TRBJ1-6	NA	CASNWDKDSPLHF	TGTGCCAGCAACTGGGACAAGGATTCACCCCTCCACTTT
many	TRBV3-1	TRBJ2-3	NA	CASSQVQGRRTDTQYF	TGTGCCAGCAGCCAAGTCCAGGGACGGCGTACAGATACGCAGTATTTT
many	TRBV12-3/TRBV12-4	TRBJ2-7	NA	CASTPGGLHLSYEQYF	TGTGCCAGCACCCCCGGGGGCCTCCACCTCTCCTACGAGCAGTACTTC
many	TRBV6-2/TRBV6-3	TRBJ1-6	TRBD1	CASSYRQGLHSPLHF	TGTGCCAGCAGTTACAGACAGGGCCTCCATTCACCCCTCCACTTT
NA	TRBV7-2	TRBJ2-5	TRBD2	CASSETSSGAQYF	TGTGCCAGCAGCGAGACTAGCTCGGGGGCCCAGTACTTC
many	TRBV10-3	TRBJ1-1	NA	CAISEEGRLNTEAFF	TGTGCCATCAGTGAGGAGGGCCGGCTGAACACTGAAGCTTTCTTT
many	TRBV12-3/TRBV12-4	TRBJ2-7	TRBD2	CASSPKERGSYEQYF	TGTGCCAGCAGCCCAAAGGAGCGGGGTTCCTACGAGCAGTACTTC
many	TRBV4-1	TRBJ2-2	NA	CASSPPIGGHPAELFF	TGCGCCAGCAGCCCCCCCATTGGGGGCCATCCCGCGGAGCTGTTTTTT
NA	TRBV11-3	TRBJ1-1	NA	CASSFAGQMNTEAFF	TGTGCCAGCAGCTTTGCGGGGCAGATGAACACTGAAGCTTTCTTT
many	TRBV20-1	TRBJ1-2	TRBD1	CSARDRTGAPYGYTF	TGCAGTGCTAGAGATAGGACAGGGGCCCCCTATGGCTACACCTTC
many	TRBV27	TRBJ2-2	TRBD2	CASSWSLAGGLIDGELFF	TGTGCCAGCAGTTGGTCGCTAGCGGGGGGGCTCATTGACGGGGAGCTGTTTTTT
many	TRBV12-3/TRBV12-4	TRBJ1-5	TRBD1	CASSPGRGTAAGSQPQHF	TGTGCCAGCAGTCCCGGTAGGGGGACAGCCGCGGGGAGTCAGCCCCAGCATTTT
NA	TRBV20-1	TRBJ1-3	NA	CSAPLAADRNTIYF	TGCAGTGCGCCCCTGGCGGCTGACAGAAACACCATATATTTT
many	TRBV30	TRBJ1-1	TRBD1	CAWRTGGLTEAFF	TGTGCCTGGAGGACAGGGGGGCTCACTGAAGCTTTCTTT
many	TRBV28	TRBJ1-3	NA	CASSLWVRSSGNTIYF	TGTGCCAGCAGTTTATGGGTCCGGAGCTCTGGAAACACCATATATTTT
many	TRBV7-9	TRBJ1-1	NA	CASAVGAMNTEAFF	TGTGCCAGCGCCGTCGGGGCGATGAACACTGAAGCTTTCTTT
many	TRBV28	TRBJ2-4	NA	CASSLEVAKNIQYF	TGTGCCAGCAGCCTAGAGGTAGCCAAAAACATTCAGTACTTC
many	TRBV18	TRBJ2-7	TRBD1	CASSPRGQYEQYF	TGTGCCAGCTCACCACGGGGACAGTACGAGCAGTACTTC
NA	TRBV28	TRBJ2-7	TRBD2	CASSLRSTQPGLAGFYEQYF	TGTGCCAGCAGTTTACGTTCGACGCAACCGGGACTAGCGGGTTTCTACGAGCAGTACTTC